Included here is one T cell receptor (beta chain) sequence, with context. The CDR3 runs 13 residues. CDR1 MNHEY and CDR2 SMNVEV come from the germline V gene (reference sequence). The V end lost 5 bases, the J end lost 2 bases, and 10 bases lay between the germline ends. This record comes from a study of shared T cell receptors in the human thymus. The repertoire was sequenced with immunoSEQ multiplex PCR; TCRdb's copy has only in-frame clones and lacks some. In the table there are roughly 700,000 clones, 70% to 90% of which are singletons. The sample was also reused in another study, on human thymus T cells. That study reports: Thymic tissue was derived from resections collected during corrective heart surgery.

This TCR was recovered from a boy younger than two with a congenital heart defect. The rearrangement uses TRBV27 and TRBJ2-7; D unclear. Sequencing used thymocytes. CDR3 nucleotides: TGTGCCAGCAGTGAGAGCCGAACCTACGAGCAGTACTTC. Its protein product is CASSESRTYEQYF.